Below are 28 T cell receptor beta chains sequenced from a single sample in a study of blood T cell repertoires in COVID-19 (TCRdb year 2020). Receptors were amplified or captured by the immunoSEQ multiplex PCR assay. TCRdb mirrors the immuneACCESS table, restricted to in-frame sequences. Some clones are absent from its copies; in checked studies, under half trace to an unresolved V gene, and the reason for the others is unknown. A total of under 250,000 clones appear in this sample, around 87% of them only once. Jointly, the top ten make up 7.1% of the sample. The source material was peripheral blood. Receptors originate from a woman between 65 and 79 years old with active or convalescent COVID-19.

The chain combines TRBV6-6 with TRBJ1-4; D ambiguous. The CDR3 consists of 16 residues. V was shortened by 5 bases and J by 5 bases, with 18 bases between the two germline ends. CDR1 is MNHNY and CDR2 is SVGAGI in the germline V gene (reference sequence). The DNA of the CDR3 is TGTGCCAGCAGTCGAAGTCTAGGAGCCCTGAATGAAAAACTGTTTTTT. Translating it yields CASSRSLGALNEKLFF.

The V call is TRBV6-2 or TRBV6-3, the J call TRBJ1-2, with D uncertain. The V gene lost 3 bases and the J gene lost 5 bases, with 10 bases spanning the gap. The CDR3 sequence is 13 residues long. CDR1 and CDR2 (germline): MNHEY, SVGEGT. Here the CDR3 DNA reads TGTGCCAGCAGTTATGGAGGACCATATGGCTACACCTTC. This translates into CASSYGGPYGYTF.

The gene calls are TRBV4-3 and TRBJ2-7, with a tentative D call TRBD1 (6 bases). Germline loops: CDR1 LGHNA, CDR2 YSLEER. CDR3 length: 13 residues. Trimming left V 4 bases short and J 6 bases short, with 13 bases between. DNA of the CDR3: TGCGCCAGCAGCCGAGAACAGGGAGCCGAGCAGTACTTC. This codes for CASSREQGAEQYF.

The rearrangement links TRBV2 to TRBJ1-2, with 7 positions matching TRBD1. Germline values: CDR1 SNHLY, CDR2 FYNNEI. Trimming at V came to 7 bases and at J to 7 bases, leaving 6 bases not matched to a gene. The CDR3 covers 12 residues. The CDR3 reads CASMYQGGGYTF. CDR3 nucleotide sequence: TGTGCCAGCATGTACCAGGGGGGTGGCTACACCTTC.

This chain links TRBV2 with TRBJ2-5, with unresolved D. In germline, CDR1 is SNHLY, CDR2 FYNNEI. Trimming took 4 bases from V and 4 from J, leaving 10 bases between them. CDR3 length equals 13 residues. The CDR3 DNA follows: TGTGCCAGCAGTGGTGGCAGGATAGAGACCCAGTACTTC. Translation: CASSGGRIETQYF.

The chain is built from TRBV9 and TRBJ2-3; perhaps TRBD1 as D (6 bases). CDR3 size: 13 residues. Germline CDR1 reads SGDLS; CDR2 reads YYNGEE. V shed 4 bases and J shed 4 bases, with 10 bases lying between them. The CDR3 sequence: CASSPKGADTQYF. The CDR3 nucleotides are TGTGCCAGCAGCCCGAAGGGGGCAGATACGCAGTATTTT.

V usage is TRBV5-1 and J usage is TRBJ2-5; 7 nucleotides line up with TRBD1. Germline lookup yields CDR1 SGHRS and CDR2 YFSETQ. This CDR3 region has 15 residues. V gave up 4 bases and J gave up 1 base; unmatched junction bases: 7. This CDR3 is CASSRSGQPQETQYF. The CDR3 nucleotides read TGCGCCAGCAGCCGTTCGGGACAGCCCCAAGAGACCCAGTACTTC.

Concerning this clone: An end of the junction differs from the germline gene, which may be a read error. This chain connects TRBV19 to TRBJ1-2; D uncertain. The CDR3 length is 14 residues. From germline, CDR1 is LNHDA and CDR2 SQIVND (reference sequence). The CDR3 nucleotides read TGTGCCAGTAGTTGGTTATCCCCAGACCTGGGCTCCACCTTC. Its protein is CASSWLSPDLGSTF.

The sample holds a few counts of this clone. CDR3 amino acids: CASSPPSGNYEQYF. CDR3 DNA sequence: TGTGCCAGCTCACCCCCTAGCGGAAACTACGAGCAGTACTTC. The J gene is TRBJ2-7, the V gene TRBV18; 7 bases agree with TRBD2. Trimming cost V 3 bases and J 3 bases; bases outside gene matches: 5. This CDR3 is built from 14 residues. CDR1 is KGHSH, CDR2 LQKENI, per germline.

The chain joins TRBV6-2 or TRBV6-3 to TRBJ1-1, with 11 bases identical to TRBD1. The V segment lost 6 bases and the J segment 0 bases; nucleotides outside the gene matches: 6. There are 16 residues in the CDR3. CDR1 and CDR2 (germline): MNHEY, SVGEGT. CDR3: CASSRRTGGLNTEAFF. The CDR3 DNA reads TGTGCCAGCAGCCGGCGGACAGGGGGCCTGAACACTGAAGCTTTCTTT.

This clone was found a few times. The CDR3 loop reads CASSNNDYNPGTSYEQYF. The CDR3, as DNA: TGTGCCAGCAGCAACAACGACTACAACCCCGGGACTTCCTACGAGCAGTACTTC. V usage is TRBV21-1 and J usage is TRBJ2-7; the tabulated D call, TRBD2, remains unverified against the DNA. TRBV21-1 is flagged as a pseudogene. The CDR3 spans 18 residues.

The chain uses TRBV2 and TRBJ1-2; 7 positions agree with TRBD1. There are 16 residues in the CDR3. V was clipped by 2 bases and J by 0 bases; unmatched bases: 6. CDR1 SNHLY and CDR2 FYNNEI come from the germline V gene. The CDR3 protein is CASSESEGAPNYGYTF. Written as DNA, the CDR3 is TGTGCCAGCAGTGAATCCGAGGGGGCACCTAACTATGGCTACACCTTC.

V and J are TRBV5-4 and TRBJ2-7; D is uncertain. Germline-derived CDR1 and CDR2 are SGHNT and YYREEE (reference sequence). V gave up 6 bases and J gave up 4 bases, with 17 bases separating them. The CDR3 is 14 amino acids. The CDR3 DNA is TGTGCCAGCAATAAAAACCCAACAATTTACGAGCAGTACTTC. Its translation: CASNKNPTIYEQYF. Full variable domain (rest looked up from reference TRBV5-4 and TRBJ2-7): ETGVTQSPTHLIKTRGQQVTLRCSSQSGHNTVSWYQQALGQGPQFIFQYYREEENGRGNFPPRFSGLQFPNYSSELNVNALELDDSALYLCASNKNPTIYEQYFGPGTRLTVT.

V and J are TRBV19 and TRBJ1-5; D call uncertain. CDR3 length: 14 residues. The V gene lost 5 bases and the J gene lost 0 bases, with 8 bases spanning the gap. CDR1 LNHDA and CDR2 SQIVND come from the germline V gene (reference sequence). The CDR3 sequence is CASSFSYSNQPQHF. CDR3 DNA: TGTGCCAGTAGTTTTTCTTATAGCAATCAGCCCCAGCATTTT.

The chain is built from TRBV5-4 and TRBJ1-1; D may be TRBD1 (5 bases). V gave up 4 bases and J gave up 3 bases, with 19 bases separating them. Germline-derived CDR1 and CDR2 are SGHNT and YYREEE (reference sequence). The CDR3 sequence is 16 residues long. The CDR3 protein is CASSLPGLVPHTEAFF. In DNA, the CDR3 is TGTGCCAGCAGCCTTCCGGGACTCGTACCCCACACTGAAGCTTTCTTT.

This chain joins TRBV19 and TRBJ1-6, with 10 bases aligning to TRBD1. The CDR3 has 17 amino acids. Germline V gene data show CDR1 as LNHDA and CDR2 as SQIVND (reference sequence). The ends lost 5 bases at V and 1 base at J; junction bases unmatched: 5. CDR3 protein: CASSPRDRGSYNSPLHF. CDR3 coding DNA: TGTGCCAGTAGTCCCCGGGACAGGGGTTCCTATAATTCACCCCTCCACTTT.

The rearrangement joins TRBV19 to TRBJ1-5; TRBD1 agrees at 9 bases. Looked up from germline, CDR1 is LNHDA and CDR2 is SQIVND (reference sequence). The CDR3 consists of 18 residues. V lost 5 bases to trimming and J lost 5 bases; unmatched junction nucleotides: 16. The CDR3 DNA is TGTGCCAGTAGTCCGAGCCGGGACAGGGTCCGTATCGATCAGCCCCAGCATTTT. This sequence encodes CASSPSRDRVRIDQPQHF.

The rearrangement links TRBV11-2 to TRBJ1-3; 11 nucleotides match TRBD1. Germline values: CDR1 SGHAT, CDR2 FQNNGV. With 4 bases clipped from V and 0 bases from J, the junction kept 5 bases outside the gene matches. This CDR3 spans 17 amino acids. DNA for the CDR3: TGTGCCAGCAGCTCTATAGGGACAGGGGGCTCTGGAAACACCATATATTTT. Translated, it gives CASSSIGTGGSGNTIYF.

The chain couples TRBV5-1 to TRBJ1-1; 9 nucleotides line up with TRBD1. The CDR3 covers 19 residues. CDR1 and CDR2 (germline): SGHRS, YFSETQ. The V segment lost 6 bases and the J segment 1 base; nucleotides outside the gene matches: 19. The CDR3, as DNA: TGCGCCAGCATTCCATTTACCGCGGGACAGGGTAATTGGAACACTGAAGCTTTCTTT. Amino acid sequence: CASIPFTAGQGNWNTEAFF.

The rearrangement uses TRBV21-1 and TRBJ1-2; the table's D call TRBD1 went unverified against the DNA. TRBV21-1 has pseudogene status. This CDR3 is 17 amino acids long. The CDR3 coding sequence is TGTGCCAGCAGCTCCACGGACAGCCTTGTAAATAACTATGGCTACACCTTC. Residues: CASSSTDSLVNNYGYTF.

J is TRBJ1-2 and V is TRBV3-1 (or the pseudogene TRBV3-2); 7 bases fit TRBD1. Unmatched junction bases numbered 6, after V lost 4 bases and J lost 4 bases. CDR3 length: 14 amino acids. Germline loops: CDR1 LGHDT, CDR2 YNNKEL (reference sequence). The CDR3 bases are TGTGCCAGCAGCCCAGACAGGGCCTCCTATGGCTACACCTTC. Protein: CASSPDRASYGYTF.

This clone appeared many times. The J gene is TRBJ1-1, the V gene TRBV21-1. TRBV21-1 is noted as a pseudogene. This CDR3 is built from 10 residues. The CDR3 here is CASSKGGAFF. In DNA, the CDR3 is TGTGCCAGCAGCAAAGGAGGAGCTTTCTTT.

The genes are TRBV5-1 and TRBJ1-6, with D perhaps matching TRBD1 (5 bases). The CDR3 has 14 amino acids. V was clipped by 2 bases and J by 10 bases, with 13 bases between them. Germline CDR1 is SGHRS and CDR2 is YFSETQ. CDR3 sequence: CASSLGDLESPLHF. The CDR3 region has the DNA TGCGCCAGCAGCTTAGGGGATTTAGAGTCACCCCTCCACTTT.

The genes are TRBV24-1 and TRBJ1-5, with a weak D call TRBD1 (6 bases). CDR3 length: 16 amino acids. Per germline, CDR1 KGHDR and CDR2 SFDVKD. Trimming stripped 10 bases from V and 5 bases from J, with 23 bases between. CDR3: CATAQATGPWDQPQHF. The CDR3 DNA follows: TGTGCCACGGCCCAGGCGACAGGCCCCTGGGATCAGCCCCAGCATTTT.

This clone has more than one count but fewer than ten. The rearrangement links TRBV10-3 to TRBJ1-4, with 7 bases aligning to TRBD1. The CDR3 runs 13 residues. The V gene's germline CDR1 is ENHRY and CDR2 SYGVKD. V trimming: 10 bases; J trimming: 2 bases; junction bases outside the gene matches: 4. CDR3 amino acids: CASRGQTNEKLFF. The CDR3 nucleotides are TGTGCCAGTAGGGGGCAGACTAATGAAAAACTGTTTTTT.

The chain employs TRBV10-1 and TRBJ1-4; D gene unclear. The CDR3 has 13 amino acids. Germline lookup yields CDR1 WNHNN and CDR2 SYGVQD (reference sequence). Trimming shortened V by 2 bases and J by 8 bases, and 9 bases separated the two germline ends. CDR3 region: CASSEANGEKLFF. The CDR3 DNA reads TGCGCCAGCAGTGAGGCCAACGGGGAAAAACTGTTTTTT.

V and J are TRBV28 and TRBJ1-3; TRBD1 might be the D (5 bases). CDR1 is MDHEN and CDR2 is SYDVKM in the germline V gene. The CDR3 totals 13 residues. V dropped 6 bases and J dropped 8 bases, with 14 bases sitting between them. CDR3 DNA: TGTGCCAGCAGCCCACAGGTCTTAGACACCATATATTTT. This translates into CASSPQVLDTIYF.

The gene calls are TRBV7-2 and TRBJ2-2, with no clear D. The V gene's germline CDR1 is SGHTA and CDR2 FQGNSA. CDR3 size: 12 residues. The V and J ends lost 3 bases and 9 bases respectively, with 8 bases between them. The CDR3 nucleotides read TGTGCCAGCAGCTTCCTATTCCGGGAGCTGTTTTTT. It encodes CASSFLFRELFF.